The following is a T cell receptor beta chain sequence with its context. The sample comes from a study of shared clonotypes between healthy human individuals. Using immunoSEQ multiplex PCR, the repertoire was profiled, and TCRdb retains in-frame clones only, with some absent. The table lists 550,000 to 850,000 clones, roughly 72% of them singletons, with under 2% in the top ten. V lost 7 bases to trimming and J lost 3 bases, with 15 bases between them. CDR1 and CDR2 (germline): MDHEN, SYDVKM. This CDR3 is built from 14 residues. The J gene is TRBJ1-1, the V gene TRBV28; weak D call: TRBD1 (5 bases). The receptor was isolated from a woman aged 30 to 39 in good health. The sample was memory CD4+ T cells sorted from blood. The subset was: CD45RA-negative fraction. In DNA, the CDR3 is TGTGCCAGCATCTCCGGGGCGGGGGACACTGAAGCTTTCTTT. Its protein is CASISGAGDTEAFF.